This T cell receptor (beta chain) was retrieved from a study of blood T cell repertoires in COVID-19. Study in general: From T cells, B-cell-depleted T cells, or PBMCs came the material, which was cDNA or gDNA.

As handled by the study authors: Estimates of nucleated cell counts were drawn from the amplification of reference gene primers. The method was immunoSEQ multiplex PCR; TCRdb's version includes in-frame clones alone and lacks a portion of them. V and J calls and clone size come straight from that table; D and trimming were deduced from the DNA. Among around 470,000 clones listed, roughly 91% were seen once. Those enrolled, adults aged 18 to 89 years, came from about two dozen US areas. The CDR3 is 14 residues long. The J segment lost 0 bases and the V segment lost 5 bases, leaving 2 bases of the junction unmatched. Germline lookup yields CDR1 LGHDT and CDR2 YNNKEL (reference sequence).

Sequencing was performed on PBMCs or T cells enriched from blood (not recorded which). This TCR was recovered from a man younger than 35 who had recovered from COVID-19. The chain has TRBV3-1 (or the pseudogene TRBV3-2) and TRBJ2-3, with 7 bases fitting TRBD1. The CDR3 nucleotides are TGTGCCAGCAGCAGCAGGGGGAGCACAGATACGCAGTATTTT. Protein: CASSSRGSTDTQYF.